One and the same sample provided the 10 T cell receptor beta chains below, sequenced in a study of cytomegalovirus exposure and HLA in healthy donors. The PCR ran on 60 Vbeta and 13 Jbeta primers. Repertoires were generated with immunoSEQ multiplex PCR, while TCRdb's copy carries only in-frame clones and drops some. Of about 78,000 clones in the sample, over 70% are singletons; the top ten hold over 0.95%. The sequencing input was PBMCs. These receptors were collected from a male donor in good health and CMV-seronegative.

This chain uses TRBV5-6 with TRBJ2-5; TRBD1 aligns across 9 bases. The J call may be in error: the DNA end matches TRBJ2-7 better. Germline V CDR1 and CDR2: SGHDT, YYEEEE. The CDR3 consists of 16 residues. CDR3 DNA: TGTGCCAGCAGCCTTTTTGGGGACAGGGCGAAATACGAGCAGTACTTC. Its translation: CASSLFGDRAKYEQYF.

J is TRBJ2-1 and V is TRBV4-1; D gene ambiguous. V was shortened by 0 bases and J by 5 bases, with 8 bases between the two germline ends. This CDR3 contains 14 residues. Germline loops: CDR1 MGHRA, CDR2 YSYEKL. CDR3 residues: CASSQDTANNEQFF. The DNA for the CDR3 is TGCGCCAGCAGCCAAGATACTGCAAACAATGAGCAGTTCTTC.

CDR3 amino acids: CARNRGGKGAEAFF. CDR3 sequence (DNA): TGTGCCAGAAACCGGGGAGGGAAGGGCGCTGAAGCTTTCTTT. The chain couples TRBV7-5 to TRBJ1-1. TRBV7-5 is a pseudogene locus. The CDR3 consists of 14 residues.

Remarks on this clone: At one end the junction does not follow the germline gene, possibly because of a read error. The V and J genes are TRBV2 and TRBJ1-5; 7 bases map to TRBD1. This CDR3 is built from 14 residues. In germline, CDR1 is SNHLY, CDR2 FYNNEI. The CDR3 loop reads CASSAGDSLQPQNF. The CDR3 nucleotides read TGTGCCAGCAGCGCCGGGGACAGCCTTCAGCCCCAGAATTTT.

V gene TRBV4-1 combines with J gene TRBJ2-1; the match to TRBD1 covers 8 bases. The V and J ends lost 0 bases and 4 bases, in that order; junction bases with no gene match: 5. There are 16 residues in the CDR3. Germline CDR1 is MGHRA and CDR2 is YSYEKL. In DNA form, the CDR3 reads TGCGCCAGCAGCCAAGATATTGGACAGGGTTACAATGAGCAGTTCTTC. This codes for CASSQDIGQGYNEQFF.

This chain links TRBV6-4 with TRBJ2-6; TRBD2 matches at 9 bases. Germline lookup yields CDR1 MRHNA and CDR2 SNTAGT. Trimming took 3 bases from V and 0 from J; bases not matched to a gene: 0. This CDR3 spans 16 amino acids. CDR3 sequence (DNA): TGTGCCAGCAGTGAGCGGGGGGGCTCTGGGGCCAACGTCCTGACTTTC. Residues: CASSERGGSGANVLTF.

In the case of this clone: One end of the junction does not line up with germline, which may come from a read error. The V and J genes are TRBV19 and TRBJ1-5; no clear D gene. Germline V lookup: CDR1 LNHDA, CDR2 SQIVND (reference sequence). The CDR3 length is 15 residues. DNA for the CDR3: TGTGCCAGTAGTATAGCAACCCGTAGCAATCAGCCCCAGAATTTT. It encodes CASSIATRSNQPQNF.

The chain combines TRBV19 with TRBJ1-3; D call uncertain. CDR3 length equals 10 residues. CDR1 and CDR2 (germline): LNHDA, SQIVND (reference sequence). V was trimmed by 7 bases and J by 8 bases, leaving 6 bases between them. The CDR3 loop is CASMRDTIYF. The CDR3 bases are TGTGCCAGTATGAGGGACACCATATATTTT.

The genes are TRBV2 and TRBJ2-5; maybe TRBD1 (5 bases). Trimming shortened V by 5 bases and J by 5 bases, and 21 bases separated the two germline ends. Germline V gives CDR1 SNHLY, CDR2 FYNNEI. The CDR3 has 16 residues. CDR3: CASSSPTVIIGETQYF. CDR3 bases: TGTGCCAGCAGTTCTCCGACAGTAATCATTGGGGAGACCCAGTACTTC.

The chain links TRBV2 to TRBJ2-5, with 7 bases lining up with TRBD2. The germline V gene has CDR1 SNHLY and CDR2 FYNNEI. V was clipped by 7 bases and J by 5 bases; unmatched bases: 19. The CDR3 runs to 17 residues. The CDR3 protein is CASKPLTTSPLTETQYF. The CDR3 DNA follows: TGTGCCAGCAAACCCCTAACGACTAGCCCGCTTACGGAGACCCAGTACTTC.